What follows are 25 T cell receptor beta chains derived from one specimen sequenced in a study of beta chain features in type 1 diabetes. Study observations and caveats: Shortening that was moderate but significant affected the TCRB CDR3s of Type 1 diabetes patients in all four CD4+ subsets.

Antigen specificity for these receptors is unknown. Isolated RNA was reverse transcribed in full, so expressed TCRB transcripts were sequenced. Some clones are missing from TCRdb's copy, which holds only in-frame ones; the method was immunoSEQ multiplex PCR. The sample lists 600,000 to 750,000 clones; 9.5% to 15% were seen once. The specimen was naive CD4+ T cells from blood. The receptors here all came from a man aged 25-45 years with type 1 diabetes.

V and J are TRBV10-2 and TRBJ1-3, with no clear D. Germline V gene sequence: CDR1 WSHSY, CDR2 SAAADI. CDR3 length: 12 amino acids. Trimming stripped 4 bases from V and 0 bases from J, with 1 base between. The CDR3 is CASSVSGNTIYF. The DNA of the CDR3 is TGCGCCAGCAGTGTCTCTGGAAACACCATATATTTT.

The V gene is TRBV7-9, the J gene TRBJ2-1, with a possible D match to TRBD1 (7 bases). This CDR3 region has 16 residues. CDR1 is SEHNR and CDR2 is FQNEAQ in the germline V gene (reference sequence). V gave up 2 bases and J gave up 4 bases, with 15 bases separating them. In nucleotides, the CDR3 is TGTGCCAGCAGCTTATTGAGCCAGGGGGGTTACAATGAGCAGTTCTTC. Its protein product is CASSLLSQGGYNEQFF. Based on the CDR3 plus reference TRBV7-9 and TRBJ2-1, the full variable domain is DTGVSQNPRHKITKRGQNVTFRCDPISEHNRLYWYRQTLGQGPEFLTYFQNEAQLEKSRLLSDRFSAERPKGSFSTLEIQRTEQGDSAMYLCASSLLSQGGYNEQFFGPGTRLTVL.

The genes are TRBV7-2 and TRBJ2-7; TRBD1 matches 10 bases. CDR1 is SGHTA, CDR2 FQGNSA, per germline. Losses at the gene ends were 4 bases for V and 4 bases for J; bases not matched to a gene: 7. The CDR3 is 15 residues long. Written as DNA, the CDR3 is TGTGCCAGCAGCTCCGGGGGACAGGGGTTGTACGAGCAGTACTTC. Residues: CASSSGGQGLYEQYF.

This clone was observed a handful of times. The rearrangement joins TRBV28 to TRBJ1-2, with D possibly matching TRBD1 (6 bases). This CDR3 contains 12 residues. Germline CDR1 reads MDHEN; CDR2 reads SYDVKM. V was cut by 3 bases and J by 12 bases, with 14 bases left in between. CDR3 nucleotide sequence: TGTGCCAGCAGTTTCCTGGGACGGGACAACACCTTC. As protein: CASSFLGRDNTF.

This chain links TRBV5-4 with TRBJ2-7; D remains ambiguous. From germline, CDR1 is SGHNT and CDR2 YYREEE (reference sequence). The V end was cut by 4 bases, the J end by 3 bases, with 14 bases between. The CDR3 contains 14 residues. CDR3 nucleotide sequence: TGTGCCAGCAGCAAAATTGACACGTACTACGAGCAGTACTTC. Encoded protein: CASSKIDTYYEQYF. Full variable domain (missing parts from reference TRBV5-4 and TRBJ2-7): ETGVTQSPTHLIKTRGQQVTLRCSSQSGHNTVSWYQQALGQGPQFIFQYYREEENGRGNFPPRFSGLQFPNYSSELNVNALELDDSALYLCASSKIDTYYEQYFGPGTRLTVT.

The rearrangement uses TRBV5-8 and TRBJ2-1, with 7 bases lining up with TRBD1. Germline V CDR1 and CDR2: SGHTS, YDEGEE. The length of the CDR3 is 14 residues. Losses at the gene ends were 9 bases for V and 2 bases for J; bases not matched to a gene: 8. The DNA of the CDR3 is TGTGCCACCTTCCGACAGGGCCCCTACAATGAGCAGTTCTTC. Encoded protein: CATFRQGPYNEQFF.

The V and J genes are TRBV25-1 and TRBJ1-4; D possibly corresponds to TRBD1 (6 bases). CDR1 is MGHDK, CDR2 SYGVNS, per germline. Trimming removed 2 bases at V and 7 bases at J, with 23 bases between. The CDR3 totals 18 residues. The CDR3 sequence: CASSEVGGARRGPEKLFF. CDR3 bases: TGTGCCAGCAGTGAAGTTGGGGGGGCACGCAGAGGCCCTGAAAAACTGTTTTTT. The full variable domain, its missing parts supplied by reference TRBV25-1 and TRBJ1-4, is EADIYQTPRYLVIGTGKKITLECSQTMGHDKMYWYQQDPGMELHLIHYSYGVNSTEKGDLSSESTVSRIRTEHFPLTLESARPSHTSQYLCASSEVGGARRGPEKLFFGSGTQLSVL.

The gene calls are TRBV2 and TRBJ2-7; TRBD1 might be the D (7 bases). From germline, CDR1 is SNHLY and CDR2 FYNNEI. There are 14 residues in the CDR3. V was trimmed by 8 bases and J by 3 bases, leaving 17 bases between them. CDR3 in DNA: TGTGCCAGCCGAAGAGAGCAGGGGGGCTACGAGCAGTACTTC. It encodes CASRREQGGYEQYF.

In nucleotides, the CDR3 is TGCGCCAGCAGCCGGAGCGTCGATAACACTGAAGCTTTCTTT. Translated, it gives CASSRSVDNTEAFF. This chain links TRBV4-3 with TRBJ1-1, with D uncertain. V lost 4 bases and J 2 bases, leaving 11 bases between the germline ends. The CDR3 spans 14 residues. Germline V gene lookup returns CDR1 LGHNA and CDR2 YSLEER.

The V gene is TRBV9, the J gene TRBJ1-4; no definite D call. CDR3 length: 13 amino acids. Between the trimmed V and J ends, which lost 6 bases and 6 bases, there was a span of 12 bases. Germline CDR1 is SGDLS and CDR2 is YYNGEE. This CDR3 reads CASNTQNDEKLFF. DNA for the CDR3: TGTGCCAGCAACACACAAAACGATGAAAAACTGTTTTTT.

The genes are TRBV9 and TRBJ1-5; D remains ambiguous. The CDR3 totals 16 residues. Trimming removed 3 bases at V and 2 bases at J, with 15 bases between. The germline V gene encodes CDR1 SGDLS and CDR2 YYNGEE. CDR3 sequence (DNA): TGTGCCAGCAGCGAGGGCCTTCTGGACGGCAATCAGCCCCAGCATTTT. This codes for CASSEGLLDGNQPQHF.

The chain carries TRBV4-3 and TRBJ2-6; 8 nucleotides match TRBD1. The junction had 13 bases not matched to a gene; V was cut back by 0 bases and J by 0 bases. The CDR3 runs 21 residues. Per germline, CDR1 LGHNA and CDR2 YSLEER. Here the CDR3 reads CASSQDNSPGQALSGANVLTF. The CDR3 DNA reads TGCGCCAGCAGCCAAGATAATTCCCCGGGACAGGCACTCTCTGGGGCCAACGTCCTGACTTTC.

This clone was observed a few times. J is TRBJ1-2 and V is TRBV27; TRBD1 might be the D (6 bases). The germline V gene encodes CDR1 MNHEY and CDR2 SMNVEV (reference sequence). Trimming took 6 bases from V and 4 from J, leaving 18 bases between them. The CDR3 is 15 residues long. The CDR3 is CASRTALQGGYGYTF. CDR3 DNA sequence: TGTGCCAGCAGAACAGCGTTACAGGGTGGCTATGGCTACACCTTC.

This clone was recorded once. This chain uses TRBV30 with TRBJ2-6; D may correspond to TRBD1 or TRBD2 (5 bases each). The CDR3 is made up of 18 amino acids. V lost 2 bases and J lost 0, with 17 bases in between. CDR1 and CDR2 from the germline V gene are GTSNPN and SVGIG (reference sequence). The CDR3, as DNA: TGTGCCTGGAGTTCGCCAGGGACCTTTATCTCTGGGGCCAACGTCCTGACTTTC. Translating gives CAWSSPGTFISGANVLTF.

This clone has just a few counts. The V call is TRBV5-6, the J call TRBJ1-2, with TRBD1 matching over 9 bases. The CDR3 spans 15 residues. With 4 bases clipped from V and 2 bases from J, the junction kept 6 bases outside the gene matches. Looked up from germline, CDR1 is SGHDT and CDR2 is YYEEEE. CDR3 region: CASSHRDRVNYGYTF. CDR3 nucleotides: TGTGCCAGCAGCCACCGGGACAGGGTGAACTATGGCTACACCTTC.

The chain couples TRBV11-2 to TRBJ1-4; TRBD1 is a possible D gene (6 bases). V lost 5 bases to trimming and J lost 8 bases, with 9 bases between them. Germline V gives CDR1 SGHAT, CDR2 FQNNGV. This CDR3 region has 12 residues. The CDR3 bases are TGTGCCAGCAGCCCAGGGGTCGAAAAACTGTTTTTT. Protein: CASSPGVEKLFF.

This clone was seen a handful of times. The genes are TRBV27 and TRBJ2-7; TRBD1 aligns across 8 bases. With 5 bases clipped from V and 0 bases from J, the junction kept 6 bases outside the gene matches. The CDR3 is 15 amino acids. Germline lookup yields CDR1 MNHEY and CDR2 SMNVEV (reference sequence). The CDR3 is CASSAGTGISYEQYF. In DNA form, the CDR3 reads TGTGCCAGCAGTGCCGGGACAGGAATCTCCTACGAGCAGTACTTC.

The chain employs TRBV7-2 and TRBJ2-1; no clear D gene. V shed 0 bases and J shed 6 bases, with 3 bases lying between them. The CDR3 is made up of 12 amino acids. Germline V gives CDR1 SGHTA, CDR2 FQGNSA. The CDR3 DNA follows: TGTGCCAGCAGCTTAGCCTCCAATGAGCAGTTCTTC. Its translation: CASSLASNEQFF.

This clone was observed a few times. The rearrangement uses TRBV4-3 and TRBJ2-3, with 7 bases fitting TRBD1. Germline V gene lookup returns CDR1 LGHNA and CDR2 YSLEER. This CDR3 spans 16 amino acids. J gave up 1 base and V 1 base, and 5 bases lay outside the gene matches. The chain's CDR3 is CASSQGEGAGTDTQYF. CDR3 DNA sequence: TGCGCCAGCAGCCAAGGAGAGGGGGCGGGCACAGATACGCAGTATTTT.

The CDR3 nucleotides are TGCAGCGTAGAGGCGACAGAGGGGACTGAAGCTTTCTTT. It translates to CSVEATEGTEAFF. This chain connects TRBV29-1 to TRBJ1-1; D perhaps matches TRBD1 (5 bases). The CDR3 length is 13 residues. V was trimmed by 6 bases and J by 5 bases, leaving 16 bases between them. Germline CDR1 and CDR2: SQVTM and ANQGSEA.

This chain links TRBV4-3 with TRBJ2-5; D assignment may be TRBD1 or TRBD2 (6 bases each). CDR3 size: 16 residues. Germline CDR1 and CDR2: LGHNA and YSLEER. With 1 base removed from V and 5 bases from J, the gap between germline ends came to 17 bases. This CDR3 is CASSQVGGRGGETQYF. CDR3 nucleotides: TGCGCCAGCAGCCAAGTTGGGGGCAGAGGAGGGGAGACCCAGTACTTC.

This clone has more than one count but fewer than ten. The genes are TRBV7-9 and TRBJ2-3; tentative D call: TRBD1 (6 bases). The CDR3 sequence is 14 residues long. Trimming took off 5 bases at V and 6 bases at J, with 15 bases between the two ends. Per the germline V gene, CDR1 is SEHNR and CDR2 is FQNEAQ (reference sequence). The CDR3 bases are TGTGCCAGCAGCGAAGAGGCAGGGGTGGATACGCAGTATTTT. It codes for CASSEEAGVDTQYF.

This clone was detected a few times. The J gene is TRBJ1-6, the V gene TRBV30, with 7 bases matching TRBD1. The V and J ends lost 8 bases and 11 bases, in that order; junction bases with no gene match: 3. The germline gives CDR1 GTSNPN, CDR2 SVGIG (reference sequence). This CDR3 has 10 amino acids. The CDR3 DNA follows: TGTGCCAGGGGGCCGGCACCCCTCCACTTT. This codes for CARGPAPLHF.

This chain's CDR3 is CASSQDRSRAAQDNTQYF. The CDR3 DNA is TGCGCCAGCAGCCAAGATCGGTCCAGGGCGGCACAGGACAATACGCAGTATTTT. The chain is built from TRBV4-3 and TRBJ2-3, with D perhaps matching TRBD1 (5 bases). V was shortened by 0 bases and J by 7 bases, with 23 bases between the two germline ends. The CDR3 has 18 amino acids. CDR1 and CDR2 (germline): LGHNA, YSLEER.

The J gene is TRBJ2-2, the V gene TRBV4-2, with D uncertain. Germline CDR1 and CDR2: LGHNA and YNFKEQ. The CDR3 extends over 14 amino acids. Trimming removed 2 bases from V and 6 bases from J, with 10 bases in between. CDR3 DNA sequence: TGTGCCAGCAGCCAAAAAATTTTGGCCGGGGAGCTGTTTTTT. It yields the protein CASSQKILAGELFF.